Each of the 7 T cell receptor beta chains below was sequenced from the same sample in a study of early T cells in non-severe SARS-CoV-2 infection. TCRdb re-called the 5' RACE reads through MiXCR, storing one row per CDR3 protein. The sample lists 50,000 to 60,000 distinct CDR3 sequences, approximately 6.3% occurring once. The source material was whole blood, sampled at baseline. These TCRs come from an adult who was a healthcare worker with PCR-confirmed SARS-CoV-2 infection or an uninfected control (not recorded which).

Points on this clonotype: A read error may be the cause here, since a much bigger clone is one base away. The CDR3 region has the DNA TGTGCCAGCAGCCGGGACAGGGACTACGAGCAGTACTTC. It translates to CASSRDRDYEQYF. The chain recombines TRBV11-2 with TRBJ2-7; 9 nucleotides line up with TRBD1. Germline loops: CDR1 SGHAT, CDR2 FQNNGV. CDR3 length: 13 amino acids. J was trimmed by 3 bases and V by 5 bases; bases with no gene match: 2.

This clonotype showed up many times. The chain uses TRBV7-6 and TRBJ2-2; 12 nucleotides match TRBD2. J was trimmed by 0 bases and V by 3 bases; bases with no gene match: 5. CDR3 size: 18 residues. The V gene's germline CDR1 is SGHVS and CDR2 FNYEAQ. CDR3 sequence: CASSLGTSGQTNTGELFF. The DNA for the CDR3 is TGTGCCAGCAGCTTGGGGACTAGCGGGCAAACGAACACCGGGGAGCTGTTTTTT. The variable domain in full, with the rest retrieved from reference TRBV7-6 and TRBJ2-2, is GAGVSQSPRYKVTKRGQDVALRCDPISGHVSLYWYRQALGQGPEFLTYFNYEAQQDKSGLPNDRFSAERPEGSISTLTIQRTEQRDSAMYRCASSLGTSGQTNTGELFFGEGSRLTVL.

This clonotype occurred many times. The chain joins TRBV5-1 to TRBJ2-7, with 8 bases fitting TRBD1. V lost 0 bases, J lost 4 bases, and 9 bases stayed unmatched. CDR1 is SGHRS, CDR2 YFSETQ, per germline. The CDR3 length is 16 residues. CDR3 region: CASSLAGRQGSYEQYF. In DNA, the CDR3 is TGCGCCAGCAGCTTGGCCGGGAGACAGGGGTCGTACGAGCAGTACTTC.

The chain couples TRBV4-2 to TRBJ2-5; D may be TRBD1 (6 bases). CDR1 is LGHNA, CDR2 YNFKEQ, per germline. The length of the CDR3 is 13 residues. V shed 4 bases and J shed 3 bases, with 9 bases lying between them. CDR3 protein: CASSRTEKETQYF. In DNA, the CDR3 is TGTGCCAGCAGCCGGACAGAGAAAGAGACCCAGTACTTC.

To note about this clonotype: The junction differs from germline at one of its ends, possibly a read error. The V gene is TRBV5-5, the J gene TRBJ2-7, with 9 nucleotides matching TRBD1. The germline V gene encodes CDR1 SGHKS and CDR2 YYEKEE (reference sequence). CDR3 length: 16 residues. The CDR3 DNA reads TGTGTCAGCAGCTTGGAATGGGGACAGGGTTCCTACGAGCAGTACTTC. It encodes CVSSLEWGQGSYEQYF.

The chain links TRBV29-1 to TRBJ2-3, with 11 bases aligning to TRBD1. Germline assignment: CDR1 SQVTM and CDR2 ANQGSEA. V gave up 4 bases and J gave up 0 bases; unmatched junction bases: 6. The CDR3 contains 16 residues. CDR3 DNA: TGCAGCGTTGGGGGACAGGGGGAAACTAGCACAGATACGCAGTATTTT. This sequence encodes CSVGGQGETSTDTQYF.

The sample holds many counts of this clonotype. Written as DNA, the CDR3 is TGTGCCAGCAGGCCCTGGACAGCCTCCTACGAGCAGTACTTC. Translated: CASRPWTASYEQYF. The chain combines TRBV6-6 with TRBJ2-7, with D maybe TRBD1 (6 bases). With 6 bases removed from V and 0 bases from J, the gap between germline ends came to 12 bases. This CDR3 spans 14 amino acids. Germline CDR1 reads MNHNY; CDR2 reads SVGAGI (reference sequence).